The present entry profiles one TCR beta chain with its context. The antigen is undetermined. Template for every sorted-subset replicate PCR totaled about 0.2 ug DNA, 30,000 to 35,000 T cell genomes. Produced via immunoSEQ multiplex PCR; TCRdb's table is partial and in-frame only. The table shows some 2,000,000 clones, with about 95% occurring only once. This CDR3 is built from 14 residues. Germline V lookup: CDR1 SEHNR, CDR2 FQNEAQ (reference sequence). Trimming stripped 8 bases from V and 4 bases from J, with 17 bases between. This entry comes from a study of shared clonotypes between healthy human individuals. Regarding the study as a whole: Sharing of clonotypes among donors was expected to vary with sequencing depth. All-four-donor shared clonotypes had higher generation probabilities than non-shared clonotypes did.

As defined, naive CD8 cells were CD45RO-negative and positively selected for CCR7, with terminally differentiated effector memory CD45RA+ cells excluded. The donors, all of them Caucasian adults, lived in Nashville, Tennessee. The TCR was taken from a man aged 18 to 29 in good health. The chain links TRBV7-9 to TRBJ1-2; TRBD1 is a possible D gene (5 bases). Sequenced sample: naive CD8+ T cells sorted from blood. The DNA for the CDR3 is TGTGCCAGCGTCCACCGAGGGGAAATCTATGGCTACACCTTC. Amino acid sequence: CASVHRGEIYGYTF.